The 5 T cell receptor beta chains reported below all come from one sample, sequenced in a study of shared clonotypes between healthy human individuals. This table comes from immunoSEQ multiplex PCR, and its TCRdb copy is limited to in-frame clones, with some not included. The sample has roughly 76,000 clones, over 55% seen once. The sequencing input was memory CD8+ T cells sorted from blood. Specified subset: CD45RO+ cells pooled with CCR7-negative TemRA cells. These receptors all stem from a man aged 25 to 45 in good health.

V gene TRBV5-1 combines with J gene TRBJ1-2; TRBD1 aligns across 11 bases. Germline CDR1 is SGHRS and CDR2 is YFSETQ. CDR3 size: 14 residues. The V segment lost 4 bases and the J segment 7 bases; nucleotides outside the gene matches: 6. CDR3 nucleotide sequence: TGCGCCAGCAGCGAACCGGGACAGGGGGGTGGCTACACCTTC. As protein: CASSEPGQGGGYTF.

This clone was counted once. The chain joins TRBV7-9 to TRBJ2-7, with 7 bases fitting TRBD1. There are 17 residues in the CDR3. V dropped 2 bases and J dropped 8; count of bases not matched to a gene: 18. Germline V gene lookup returns CDR1 SEHNR and CDR2 FQNEAQ (reference sequence). CDR3 coding DNA: TGTGCCAGCAGCTTAAGCCTTGGGTCGGGACAGCCCTTCAAGCAGTACTTC. This codes for CASSLSLGSGQPFKQYF.

This clone turned up a few times. In nucleotides, the CDR3 is TGTGCCAGCAGTCCTAAGGAAGATAGCAATCAGCCCCAGCATTTT. It yields the protein CASSPKEDSNQPQHF. The chain couples TRBV6-6 to TRBJ1-5; no clear D. The CDR3 is 15 amino acids. Germline V gives CDR1 MNHNY, CDR2 SVGAGI (reference sequence). Trimming took 5 bases from V and 0 from J, leaving 11 bases between them.

The chain combines TRBV7-2 with TRBJ2-1, with 12 bases lining up with TRBD2. The V segment lost 2 bases and the J segment 8 bases; nucleotides outside the gene matches: 7. Germline values: CDR1 SGHTA, CDR2 FQGNSA. This CDR3 has 16 amino acids. The CDR3 sequence is CASSLPTSGRWDEQFF. The CDR3 coding sequence is TGTGCCAGCAGCTTACCTACTAGCGGGAGGTGGGATGAGCAGTTCTTC.

This clone was found once. This chain joins TRBV7-9 and TRBJ2-7; the D gene is possibly TRBD1 (7 bases). The V gene lost 2 bases and the J gene lost 6 bases, with 14 bases spanning the gap. The CDR3 runs 14 residues. Germline V gives CDR1 SEHNR, CDR2 FQNEAQ (reference sequence). The CDR3 DNA sequence: TGTGCCAGCAGCTTAACTCAGGGGGGAAGCGAGCAGTACTTC. As protein: CASSLTQGGSEQYF.